The rows below give T cell receptor beta chains drawn from one sample of a study of metastatic and nonmetastatic thyroid tumors. MiXCR was used by TCRdb to re-call the PCR reads. The sample consists of 25,000 to 30,000 clones, 20% to 30% of them appearing once. The source material was blood. All receptors come from a female donor with papillary thyroid cancer or a benign thyroid nodule (not recorded which). Some clones in this sample may be carry-over from other donors' samples. CDR3s leave out the opening cysteine and the closing phenylalanine or tryptophan. The order of the fields is clone size, V gene, J gene, CDR3 protein. Expanded clones are given a class, and other clones once, few, many or no size at all.

>-|TRBV6-1|TRBJ2-7
ASSRDLSSYEQY
>-|TRBV11-2|TRBJ2-1
ASSLGAGGYFEQF
>-|TRBV5-1|TRBJ2-3
ASSETAMSTDTQY
>many|TRBV24-1|TRBJ1-1
ATSDLCPAGTEAF
>many|TRBV20-1|TRBJ2-1
SASIPNLGYNEQF
>-|TRBV12-3/TRBV12-4|TRBJ2-1
ASSSSTSVPEQF
>few|TRBV28|TRBJ2-1
ASSPMGQGYNEQF
>many|TRBV28|TRBJ1-5
ASRGMDPQH
>few|TRBV28|TRBJ1-1
ASTSYLDTEAF
>-|TRBV6-4|TRBJ2-1
ANSPGAGDHNEQF
>many|TRBV7-3|TRBJ1-1
ASSLAPMNTEAF
>few|TRBV7-9|TRBJ2-1
ASSRGDNEQF
>many|TRBV5-6|TRBJ2-2
ASSFGQVGELF
>few|TRBV11-3|TRBJ2-7
ASSPGTGGEQY
>once|TRBV27|TRBJ1-1
ASSLGAGLYTESF
>once|TRBV12-3/TRBV12-4|TRBJ1-1
ASSFGHEAF
>-|TRBV27|TRBJ2-2
ASSPLSESNTGELF
>many|TRBV2|TRBJ2-7
ASRSQEISLYYEQY
>many|TRBV2|TRBJ1-5
ASRDSSYPQH
>medium-sized|TRBV20-1|TRBJ2-3
SAPVRDRLTDTQY
>few|TRBV20-1|TRBJ1-2
SARSRQGMSGYT
>-|TRBV7-9|TRBJ1-1
ASSRDYAEAF
>many|TRBV19|TRBJ1-1
ASRTSWQEANTEAF
>many|TRBV7-9|TRBJ1-4
ASSSDRGELF
>many|TRBV4-1|TRBJ2-5
ASSQESGAQY
>once|TRBV11-2|TRBJ2-3
ASSLGMGLAGLTDTQY
>many|TRBV9|TRBJ2-5
ASSVQGQEETQY
>few|TRBV18|TRBJ2-5
ASSPPASGRLGQETQY
>-|TRBV6-2/TRBV6-3|TRBJ2-2
ASSYGGREIGELF
>medium-sized|TRBV6-1|TRBJ1-2
ASSEALGDRGHGYT
>medium-sized|TRBV11-3|TRBJ2-7
ASSLGPVYEQY
>-|TRBV5-4|TRBJ2-1
ASSLLGRGEQF
>medium-sized|TRBV20-1|TRBJ1-1
SARTVDRGGEAF
>many|TRBV11-2|TRBJ1-5
ASSSLPISGFQPQH
>-|TRBV25-1|TRBJ1-2
ASRGQFDGYT
>medium-sized|TRBV2|TRBJ2-7
ASSVEGTLYEQY
>few|TRBV28|TRBJ1-2
ASSSGTGSNYGYT
>medium-sized|TRBV6-5|TRBJ1-2
ASSYQSDKGNYGYT
>many|TRBV7-6|TRBJ2-7
ASSLGAAGSAYEQY
>many|TRBV9|TRBJ1-2
ASSVGGNSVFNYGYT
>-|TRBV12-3/TRBV12-4|TRBJ2-3
ASGSRGSGTDTQY
>-|TRBV6-1|TRBJ2-1
ASSRTSGSSYNEQF
>-|TRBV5-1|TRBJ2-1
ASSRREVRSYNEQF
>-|TRBV20-1|TRBJ1-2
SARVGAQGYT
>many|TRBV4-1|TRBJ2-1
ASSQEAAAPSYNEQF